Here is one TCR beta chain with its context. One end of the junction fails to match germline, which may point to a read error. The data derive from a study of T cell changes during pregnancy in multiple sclerosis. The repertoire was sequenced with immunoSEQ multiplex PCR; TCRdb's copy has only in-frame clones and lacks some. The table shows about 55,000 clones, with 75% to 90% occurring only once. The source was CD4+ T cells from peripheral blood mononuclear cells, collected in the first trimester of pregnancy. This receptor was taken from a female donor with multiple sclerosis, enrolled in a pregnancy study.

The CDR3 here is CASSPQATQYF. CDR3 nucleotides: TGTGCCAGCTCACCACAAGCGACCCAGTACTTC. This rearrangement joins TRBV18 to TRBJ2-5; D is uncertain. From germline, CDR1 is KGHSH and CDR2 LQKENI. The CDR3 loop spans 11 amino acids.